This entry lists 20 T cell receptor beta chains sequenced from one sample in a study of T cells in Graves' hyperthyroidism and ophthalmopathy. RNA transcripts yielded amplified TCR beta CDR3 regions. The primer set for the first-round RT-PCR of the TCR CDR3 was HTBI. MiXCR was run by TCRdb on the multiplex PCR reads, yielding one entry per CDR3 protein. Altogether hundreds of thousands of distinct CDR3 sequences are present, roughly 37% being singletons, with the ten largest covering approximately 10%. The sample consisted of blood. The receptor set was obtained from a man between 18 and 29 years old with Graves' hyperthyroidism.

This clonotype was observed at least ten times. V usage is TRBV25-1 and J usage is TRBJ1-3; tentatively, D is TRBD1 (5 bases). CDR3 length: 11 amino acids. The V gene's germline CDR1 is MGHDK and CDR2 SYGVNS. Between the trimmed V and J ends, which lost 6 bases and 8 bases, there was a span of 8 bases. Here the CDR3 DNA reads TGTGCCAGCAGGCGAGGGGACACCATATATTTT. It encodes CASRRGDTIYF.

As regards this clonotype: Its ends do not fully match the called genes, so a read error is possible. The chain recombines TRBV12-3 or TRBV12-4 with TRBJ1-1; D gene ambiguous. The CDR3 runs 16 residues. In DNA, the CDR3 is TGTGCCAGCAGTTTTTGGTTGGGCAGACCGAACGCTGAAGCTTTCTTT. Translating gives CASSFWLGRPNAEAFF.

This clonotype has ten or more counts. The gene calls are TRBV9 and TRBJ2-5, with D possibly TRBD1 on 5 matching bases. Germline CDR1 SGDLS, CDR2 YYNGEE. V dropped 0 bases and J dropped 1 base, with 10 bases sitting between them. The CDR3 covers 15 residues. Written as DNA, the CDR3 is TGTGCCAGCAGCGTAGGGGGCGTAACCCAAGAGACCCAGTACTTC. Translated: CASSVGGVTQETQYF.

This clonotype showed up many times. The chain employs TRBV7-2 and TRBJ2-6, with a possible D match to TRBD1 (5 bases). The germline V gene encodes CDR1 SGHTA and CDR2 FQGNSA. Trimming removed 2 bases from V and 1 base from J, with 15 bases in between. This CDR3 is 18 amino acids long. The CDR3 coding sequence is TGTGCCAGCAGCTTAACGGTCGCAGGGTCGTCTGGGGCCAACGTCCTGACTTTC. Protein: CASSLTVAGSSGANVLTF.

This clonotype was picked up a small number of times. The rearrangement links TRBV29-1 to TRBJ2-5; D possibly corresponds to TRBD1 (6 bases). V gave up 4 bases and J gave up 1 base, with 13 bases separating them. The CDR3 extends over 14 amino acids. Germline lookup yields CDR1 SQVTM and CDR2 ANQGSEA. DNA of the CDR3: TGCAGCGTTGTGGGGCAGGGGAGCCAAGAGACCCAGTACTTC. Translation: CSVVGQGSQETQYF.

This clonotype has at least ten counts. Here the CDR3 reads CASSIAASYEQYF. The CDR3 DNA follows: TGTGCCAGTAGTATAGCGGCGTCGTACGAGCAGTACTTC. The rearrangement uses TRBV19 and TRBJ2-7; D gene ambiguous. Looked up from germline, CDR1 is LNHDA and CDR2 is SQIVND (reference sequence). Trimming left V 1 base short and J 4 bases short, with 8 bases between. This CDR3 has 13 amino acids.

This clonotype turned up a few times. The gene calls are TRBV6-5 and TRBJ1-5; D is unresolved. V lost 4 bases and J lost 5, with 9 bases in between. The CDR3 covers 13 residues. Germline V CDR1 and CDR2: MNHEY, SVGAGI. CDR3 region: CASSFADYQPQHF. CDR3 DNA sequence: TGTGCCAGCAGTTTTGCTGACTATCAGCCCCAGCATTTT.

V gene TRBV28 combines with J gene TRBJ2-7; 7 bases are a match to TRBD1. The germline V gene has CDR1 MDHEN and CDR2 SYDVKM. The length of the CDR3 is 14 residues. J gave up 8 bases and V 2 bases, and 9 bases lay outside the gene matches. CDR3 sequence: CASSLEGAFDQQYF. CDR3 coding DNA: TGTGCCAGCAGTTTAGAGGGGGCTTTCGACCAGCAGTACTTC.

The V and J genes are TRBV11-1 and TRBJ2-7; the D is unclear. Looked up from germline, CDR1 is SGHAT and CDR2 is FQDESV (reference sequence). The CDR3 spans 13 residues. V lost 6 bases, J lost 2 bases, and 11 bases lay in between. CDR3 coding DNA: TGTGCCAGCAGACGGGTGGGCCCCTACGAGCAGTACTTC. This sequence encodes CASRRVGPYEQYF.

The CDR3 is CASSSRRGVGYEQYF. For the CDR3, the DNA is TGTGCCAGCAGCTCCCGCCGTGGGGTAGGCTACGAGCAGTACTTC. V is TRBV7-2 and J is TRBJ2-7; D unresolved. The CDR3 runs 15 residues. V lost 4 bases and J 3 bases, leaving 16 bases between the germline ends. Germline assignment: CDR1 SGHTA and CDR2 FQGNSA.

Worth noting for this clonotype: The missing conserved phenylalanine or tryptophan at the end of this CDR3 makes a read error likely. The V and J genes are TRBV7-3 and TRBJ2-7, with 12 bases matching TRBD2. CDR3 length: 15 amino acids. With V trimmed by 6 bases and J by 2 bases, 5 bases remained unmatched. Germline V lookup: CDR1 SGHTA, CDR2 FQGTGA. The CDR3 reads CASSPSSGGAYEQYL. The DNA of the CDR3 is TGTGCCAGCAGTCCTTCTAGCGGGGGGGCCTACGAGCAGTACCTC.

The chain combines TRBV20-1 with TRBJ1-6; TRBD1 aligns across 9 bases. The CDR3 is 16 residues long. The J segment lost 3 bases and the V segment lost 6 bases, leaving 9 bases of the junction unmatched. In germline, CDR1 is DFQATT, CDR2 SNEGSKA (reference sequence). The CDR3 loop reads CSAFRDRVFYNSPLHF. DNA of the CDR3: TGCAGTGCGTTCCGGGACAGGGTATTCTATAATTCACCCCTCCACTTT.

This clonotype was detected a few times. This CDR3 reads CASRSVVYVGYTGELFF. The CDR3 DNA sequence: TGTGCCAGTAGATCAGTGGTATATGTGGGTTACACCGGGGAGCTGTTTTTT. The J gene is TRBJ2-2, the V gene TRBV2; D is ambiguous. This CDR3 has 17 residues. From germline, CDR1 is SNHLY and CDR2 FYNNEI. V was pared by 9 bases and J by 3 bases, with 23 bases between.

The CDR3 spells CSVELAGVSHGELFF. The CDR3 DNA reads as TGCAGCGTTGAGCTAGCGGGAGTTAGCCACGGGGAGCTGTTTTTT. The J gene is TRBJ2-2, the V gene TRBV29-1; 10 bases match TRBD2. The germline V gene encodes CDR1 SQVTM and CDR2 ANQGSEA. The trim removed 3 bases at V and 7 bases at J, leaving 8 bases unmatched. The CDR3 runs 15 residues.

The chain couples TRBV5-5 to TRBJ1-1; 7 nucleotides line up with TRBD1. The CDR3 sequence is 15 residues long. Germline CDR1 reads SGHKS; CDR2 reads YYEKEE (reference sequence). The ends lost 0 bases at V and 1 base at J; junction bases unmatched: 3. CDR3 region: CASSLDTGANTEAFF. In DNA, the CDR3 is TGTGCCAGCAGCTTGGATACAGGGGCGAACACTGAAGCTTTCTTT.

This clonotype was counted between two and nine times. CDR3 coding DNA: TGTGCCAGCAGTTACTCGTCGGGGTTCGAGCAGTACTTC. Translating gives CASSYSSGFEQYF. V gene TRBV6-5 combines with J gene TRBJ2-7; D is perhaps TRBD2 (5 bases). V dropped 0 bases and J dropped 6 bases, with 9 bases sitting between them. This CDR3 contains 13 residues. CDR1 is MNHEY, CDR2 SVGAGI, per germline.

This clonotype was found a few times. The J gene is TRBJ2-7, the V gene TRBV20-1; tentatively, D is TRBD2 (5 bases). V lost 7 bases, J lost 4 bases, and 14 bases lay in between. The CDR3 totals 12 residues. Per germline, CDR1 DFQATT and CDR2 SNEGSKA (reference sequence). In DNA, the CDR3 is TGCAGTGGGGATGGCCCGGGGTACGAGCAGTACTTC. Protein: CSGDGPGYEQYF.

The sample holds many counts of this clonotype. The J gene is TRBJ1-5, the V gene TRBV6-6; the D gene is possibly TRBD1 (5 bases). CDR1 is MNHNY, CDR2 SVGAGI, per germline (reference sequence). CDR3 length equals 16 residues. V gave up 3 bases and J gave up 2 bases, with 14 bases separating them. The CDR3 region is CASSYEGPRRNQPQHF. For the CDR3, the DNA is TGTGCCAGCAGTTATGAGGGACCCCGACGCAATCAGCCCCAGCATTTT.

This rearrangement joins TRBV4-1 to TRBJ1-5; D is uncertain. The CDR3 consists of 14 residues. Trimming took 4 bases from V and 5 from J, leaving 12 bases between them. Germline V gene sequence: CDR1 MGHRA, CDR2 YSYEKL. This CDR3 reads CASSPISWDQPQHF. The CDR3, as DNA: TGCGCCAGCAGCCCCATCTCTTGGGATCAGCCCCAGCATTTT.

The V gene is TRBV20-1, the J gene TRBJ1-4, with 9 bases fitting TRBD1. Germline V lookup: CDR1 DFQATT, CDR2 SNEGSKA (reference sequence). This CDR3 region has 14 residues. V lost 4 bases, J lost 6 bases, and 6 bases stayed unmatched. CDR3 protein: CSATAGTGHEKLFF. CDR3 bases: TGCAGTGCTACAGCCGGGACAGGGCATGAAAAACTGTTTTTT.